These 2 T cell receptor beta chains originate from one sample sequenced in a study of beta chain features in type 1 diabetes. These receptors have no known antigen. The study's findings and limits: For Type 1 diabetes patients, all four CD4+ subsets carried TCRB CDR3s that were moderately but significantly shorter.

TCRB transcripts that were expressed got sequenced, as all of the isolated RNA had been reverse transcribed. Assay used: immunoSEQ multiplex PCR; TCRdb lists only in-frame clones, some missing. The sample records some 700,000 clones, 13% being singletons. Sequencing input: naive CD4+ T cells from blood. The receptors were gathered from a man aged 18 to 35 with type 1 diabetes.

V gene TRBV30 combines with J gene TRBJ1-2; D call uncertain. The CDR3 covers 13 residues. The germline gives CDR1 GTSNPN, CDR2 SVGIG (reference sequence). The CDR3 loop is CATGSPWAYGYTF. The CDR3 nucleotides read TGTGCGACGGGGTCCCCTTGGGCCTATGGCTACACCTTC.

The rearrangement uses TRBV21-1 and TRBJ2-1. TRBV21-1 is a documented pseudogene. CDR3 length equals 16 residues. This chain's CDR3 is CASSKVDLVGDNEQFF. CDR3 in DNA: TGTGCCAGCAGCAAAGTAGACCTGGTGGGTGACAATGAGCAGTTCTTC.